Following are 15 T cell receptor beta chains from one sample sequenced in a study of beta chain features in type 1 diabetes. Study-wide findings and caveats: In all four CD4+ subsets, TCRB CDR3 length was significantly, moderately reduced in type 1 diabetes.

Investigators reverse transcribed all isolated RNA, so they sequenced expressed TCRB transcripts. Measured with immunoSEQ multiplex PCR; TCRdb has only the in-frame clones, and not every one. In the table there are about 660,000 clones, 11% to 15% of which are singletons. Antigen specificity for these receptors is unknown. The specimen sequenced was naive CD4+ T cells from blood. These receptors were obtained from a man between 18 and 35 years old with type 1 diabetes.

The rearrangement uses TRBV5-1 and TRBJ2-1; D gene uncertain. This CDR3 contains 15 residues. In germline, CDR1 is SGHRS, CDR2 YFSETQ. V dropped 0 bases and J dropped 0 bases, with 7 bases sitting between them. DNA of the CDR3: TGCGCCAGCAGCTTGGGAACTACCTCCTACAATGAGCAGTTCTTC. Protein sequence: CASSLGTTSYNEQFF.

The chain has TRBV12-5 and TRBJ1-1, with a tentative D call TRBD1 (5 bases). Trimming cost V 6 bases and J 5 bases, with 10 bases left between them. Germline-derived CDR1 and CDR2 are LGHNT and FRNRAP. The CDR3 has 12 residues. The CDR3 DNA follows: TGTGCTAGTGGGGCGGACAAGACTGAAGCTTTCTTT. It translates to CASGADKTEAFF.

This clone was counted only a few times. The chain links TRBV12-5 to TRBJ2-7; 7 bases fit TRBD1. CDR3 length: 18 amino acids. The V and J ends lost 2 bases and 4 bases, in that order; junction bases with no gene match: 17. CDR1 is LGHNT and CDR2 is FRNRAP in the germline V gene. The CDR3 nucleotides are TGTGCTAGTGGTTTGCGAGGTTCGACCCCGGGACAGTCTTACGAGCAGTACTTC. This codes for CASGLRGSTPGQSYEQYF.

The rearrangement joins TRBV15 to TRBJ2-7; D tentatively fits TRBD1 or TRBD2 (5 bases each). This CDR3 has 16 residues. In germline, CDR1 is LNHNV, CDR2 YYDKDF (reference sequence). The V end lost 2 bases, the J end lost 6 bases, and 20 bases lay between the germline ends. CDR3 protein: CATSRSRAGSQGEQYF. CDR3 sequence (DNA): TGTGCCACCAGCAGATCACGGGCAGGGAGTCAGGGCGAGCAGTACTTC.

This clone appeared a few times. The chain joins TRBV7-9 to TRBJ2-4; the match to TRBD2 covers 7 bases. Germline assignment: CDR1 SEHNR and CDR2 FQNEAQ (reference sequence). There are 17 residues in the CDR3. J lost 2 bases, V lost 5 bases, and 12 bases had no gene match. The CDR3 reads CASSPPTSPGTKNIQYF. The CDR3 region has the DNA TGTGCCAGCAGCCCCCCGACTAGCCCGGGGACCAAAAACATTCAGTACTTC.

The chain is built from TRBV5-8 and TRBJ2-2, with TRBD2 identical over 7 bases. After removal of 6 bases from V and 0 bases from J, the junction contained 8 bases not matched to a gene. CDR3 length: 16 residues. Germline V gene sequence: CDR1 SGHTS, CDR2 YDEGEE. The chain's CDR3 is CASNLGLLANTGELFF. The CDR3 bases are TGTGCCAGCAACCTGGGACTACTCGCGAACACCGGGGAGCTGTTTTTT.

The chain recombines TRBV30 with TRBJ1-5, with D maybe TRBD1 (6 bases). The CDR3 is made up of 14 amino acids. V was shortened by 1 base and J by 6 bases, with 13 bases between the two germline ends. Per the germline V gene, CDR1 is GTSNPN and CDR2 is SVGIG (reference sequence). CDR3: CAWSGQVRIQPQHF. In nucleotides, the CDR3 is TGTGCCTGGAGTGGACAGGTGAGGATTCAGCCCCAGCATTTT.

The CDR3 is CASTPGTANTGELFF. The CDR3 DNA reads TGTGCCAGCACCCCGGGGACAGCGAACACCGGGGAGCTGTTTTTT. The chain recombines TRBV28 with TRBJ2-2, with 7 nucleotides matching TRBD1. The CDR3 covers 15 residues. Germline V lookup: CDR1 MDHEN, CDR2 SYDVKM. After removal of 7 bases from V and 0 bases from J, the junction contained 5 bases not matched to a gene.

The CDR3 protein is CASSDPGLAQETQYF. The CDR3 DNA reads as TGTGCCAGCAGTGACCCCGGACTGGCCCAAGAGACCCAGTACTTC. J is TRBJ2-5 and V is TRBV25-1, with TRBD2 as a possible D gene (5 bases). This CDR3 region has 15 residues. V lost 3 bases to trimming and J lost 1 base, with 12 bases between them. Germline CDR1 is MGHDK and CDR2 is SYGVNS.

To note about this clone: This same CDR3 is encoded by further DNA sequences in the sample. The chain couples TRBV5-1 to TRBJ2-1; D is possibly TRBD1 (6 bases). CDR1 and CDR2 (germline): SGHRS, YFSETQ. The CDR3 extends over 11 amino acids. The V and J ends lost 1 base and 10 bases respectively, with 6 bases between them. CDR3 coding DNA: TGCGCCAGCAGCTTGCAGGGGGAGCAGTTCTTC. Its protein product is CASSLQGEQFF.

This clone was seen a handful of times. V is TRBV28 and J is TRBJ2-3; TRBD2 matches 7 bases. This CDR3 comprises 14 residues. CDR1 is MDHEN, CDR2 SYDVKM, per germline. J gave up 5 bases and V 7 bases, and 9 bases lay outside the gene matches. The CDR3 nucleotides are TGTGCCAGCAAAGTGGCGGGGAGGGAAGATACGCAGTATTTT. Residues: CASKVAGREDTQYF.

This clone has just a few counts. CDR3 amino acids: CASSRTTGMNTEAFF. CDR3 nucleotide sequence: TGTGCCAGCAGTCGTACGACAGGGATGAACACTGAAGCTTTCTTT. The rearrangement uses TRBV7-9 and TRBJ1-1; 7 bases are a match to TRBD1. The CDR3 totals 15 residues. Per germline, CDR1 SEHNR and CDR2 FQNEAQ (reference sequence). V was pared by 6 bases and J by 0 bases, with 7 bases of the junction left unmatched. Looking up the rest from reference TRBV7-9 and TRBJ1-1 gives the full variable domain: DTGVSQNPRHKITKRGQNVTFRCDPISEHNRLYWYRQTLGQGPEFLTYFQNEAQLEKSRLLSDRFSAERPKGSFSTLEIQRTEQGDSAMYLCASSRTTGMNTEAFFGQGTRLTVV.

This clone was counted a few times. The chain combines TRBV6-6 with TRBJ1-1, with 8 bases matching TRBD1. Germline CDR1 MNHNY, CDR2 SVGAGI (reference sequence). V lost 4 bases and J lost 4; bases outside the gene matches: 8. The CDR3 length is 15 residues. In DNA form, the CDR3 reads TGTGCCAGCAGTTCTCTGACAGGGGAGGGCACTGAAGCTTTCTTT. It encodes CASSSLTGEGTEAFF.

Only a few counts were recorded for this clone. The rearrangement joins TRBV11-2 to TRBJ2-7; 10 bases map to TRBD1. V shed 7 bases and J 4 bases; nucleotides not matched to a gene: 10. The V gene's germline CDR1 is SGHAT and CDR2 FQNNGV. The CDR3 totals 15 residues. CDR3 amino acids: CASNSPGTGAYEQYF. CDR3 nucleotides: TGTGCCAGCAACTCACCCGGGACAGGGGCATACGAGCAGTACTTC.

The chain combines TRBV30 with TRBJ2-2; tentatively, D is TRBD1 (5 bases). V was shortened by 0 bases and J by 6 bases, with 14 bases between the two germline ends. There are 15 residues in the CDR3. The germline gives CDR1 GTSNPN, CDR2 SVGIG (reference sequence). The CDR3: CAWSVGAWRSGELFF. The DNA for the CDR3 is TGTGCCTGGAGTGTAGGGGCTTGGCGTTCCGGGGAGCTGTTTTTT.